One T cell receptor beta chain is described in this entry. Its antigen is currently unknown. The data derive from a study of shared clonotypes between healthy human individuals. Turning to the study itself: Each donor's CD8 memory used one plate, CD8 naive two, each CD4 subset three. Study outcomes and limitations: Limited genetic and exposure-history diversity came from having few donors. Generation probability values for non-shared clonotypes were lower than those for clonotypes shared by all four donors. Donor clonotype sharing was expected to depend on sequencing depth.

TCRdb's table, derived via immunoSEQ multiplex PCR, lists solely in-frame clones and lacks some. The sample consists of about 1.5 million clones, under 99% of them appearing once. Germline assignment: CDR1 MNHEY and CDR2 SMNVEV (reference sequence). Unmatched junction bases numbered 1, after V lost 3 bases and J lost 0 bases. The CDR3 is made up of 15 amino acids. The sequenced material came from naive CD4+ T cells sorted from blood. As to subset: CD45RA+ positively selected. The V call is TRBV27, the J call TRBJ2-2; 7 nucleotides align to TRBD1. The sequence derives from a man younger than 45 in good health. DNA of the CDR3: TGTGCCAGCAGTTTGGGACAGTCGAACACCGGGGAGCTGTTTTTT. Translated: CASSLGQSNTGELFF.